This T cell receptor (beta chain) was sequenced in a study of T cells expressing NK-cell markers. Study conclusions and caveats: Similarly, these clonotypes led the CD3+CD56-NKG2C+ fraction as well in four donors.

Concerning this clonotype itself: The antigen is unknown.

The CDR3 covers 12 residues. A 5'RACE template switching approach incorporating UMIs was used to make TCR beta cDNA. TCRdb re-called the 5' RACE reads, yielding one record per CDR3 amino acid sequence without DNA. The sample has under 200,000 distinct CDR3 sequences. Sequenced input: blood T cells: a sorted CD56 or NKG2C T cell subset, CD4+ or CD8+ T cells, or bulk PBMC T cells (not recorded which). The genes are TRBV12-3 or TRBV12-4 and TRBJ2-3; TCRdb outputs TRBD1, but without DNA this stays unchecked. This receptor was identified in a woman aged 18 to 75 in good health. The CDR3 loop is CASSLQGNTQYF.